The sequence of this T cell receptor beta chain was determined in a study of blood T cell repertoires in COVID-19. Only a few counts were recorded for this clone. Using immunoSEQ multiplex PCR, the repertoire was profiled, and TCRdb retains in-frame clones only, with some absent. Seen here are about 160,000 clones, around 82% observed once, and the top ten hold approximately 18%. Across 20 to 25 US areas, participants ranged in age from about 18 to 90 years. The CDR3 covers 15 residues. Trimming removed 10 bases from V and 4 bases from J, with 22 bases in between. Germline values: CDR1 LNHDA, CDR2 SQIVND (reference sequence).

The specimen sequenced was PBMCs or T cells enriched from blood (not recorded which). This clonotype was obtained from a man aged 55 to 70 who had recovered from COVID-19. V is TRBV19 and J is TRBJ2-5, with TRBD2 as a possible D gene (5 bases). The CDR3 is CATSGRHQITETQYF. CDR3 coding DNA: TGTGCCACCTCTGGGAGACACCAAATCACAGAGACCCAGTACTTC.